The TCR beta chain under discussion was sequenced for a study of tumor and adjacent non-tumor tissue in lung cancer. The library came from three nested PCR rounds adapted from ARM-PCR protocols. TCRdb independently ran MiXCR on the multiplex PCR reads; one entry per CDR3 protein. The sample contains 89,000 or so distinct CDR3 sequences, roughly three fifths of which appear only once. Germline loops: CDR1 MNHNS, CDR2 SASEGT. The CDR3 totals 16 residues, both ends included. This clonotype was counted once. Since the CDR3 does not end with the conserved phenylalanine or tryptophan, this likely comes from a read error. No DNA is shown, since the ends of the CDR3 on it are uncertain; the CDR3 is the one TCRdb lists. The template was RNA from unsorted bulk tissue.

The specimen was lung tumor tissue. This receptor was obtained from a man in his 70s with non-small cell lung cancer. This chain links TRBV6-1 with TRBJ2-6; TRBD1, the D gene given by the table, was not confirmed from the DNA. The CDR3 sequence is CASSARDSSGANVLIS.